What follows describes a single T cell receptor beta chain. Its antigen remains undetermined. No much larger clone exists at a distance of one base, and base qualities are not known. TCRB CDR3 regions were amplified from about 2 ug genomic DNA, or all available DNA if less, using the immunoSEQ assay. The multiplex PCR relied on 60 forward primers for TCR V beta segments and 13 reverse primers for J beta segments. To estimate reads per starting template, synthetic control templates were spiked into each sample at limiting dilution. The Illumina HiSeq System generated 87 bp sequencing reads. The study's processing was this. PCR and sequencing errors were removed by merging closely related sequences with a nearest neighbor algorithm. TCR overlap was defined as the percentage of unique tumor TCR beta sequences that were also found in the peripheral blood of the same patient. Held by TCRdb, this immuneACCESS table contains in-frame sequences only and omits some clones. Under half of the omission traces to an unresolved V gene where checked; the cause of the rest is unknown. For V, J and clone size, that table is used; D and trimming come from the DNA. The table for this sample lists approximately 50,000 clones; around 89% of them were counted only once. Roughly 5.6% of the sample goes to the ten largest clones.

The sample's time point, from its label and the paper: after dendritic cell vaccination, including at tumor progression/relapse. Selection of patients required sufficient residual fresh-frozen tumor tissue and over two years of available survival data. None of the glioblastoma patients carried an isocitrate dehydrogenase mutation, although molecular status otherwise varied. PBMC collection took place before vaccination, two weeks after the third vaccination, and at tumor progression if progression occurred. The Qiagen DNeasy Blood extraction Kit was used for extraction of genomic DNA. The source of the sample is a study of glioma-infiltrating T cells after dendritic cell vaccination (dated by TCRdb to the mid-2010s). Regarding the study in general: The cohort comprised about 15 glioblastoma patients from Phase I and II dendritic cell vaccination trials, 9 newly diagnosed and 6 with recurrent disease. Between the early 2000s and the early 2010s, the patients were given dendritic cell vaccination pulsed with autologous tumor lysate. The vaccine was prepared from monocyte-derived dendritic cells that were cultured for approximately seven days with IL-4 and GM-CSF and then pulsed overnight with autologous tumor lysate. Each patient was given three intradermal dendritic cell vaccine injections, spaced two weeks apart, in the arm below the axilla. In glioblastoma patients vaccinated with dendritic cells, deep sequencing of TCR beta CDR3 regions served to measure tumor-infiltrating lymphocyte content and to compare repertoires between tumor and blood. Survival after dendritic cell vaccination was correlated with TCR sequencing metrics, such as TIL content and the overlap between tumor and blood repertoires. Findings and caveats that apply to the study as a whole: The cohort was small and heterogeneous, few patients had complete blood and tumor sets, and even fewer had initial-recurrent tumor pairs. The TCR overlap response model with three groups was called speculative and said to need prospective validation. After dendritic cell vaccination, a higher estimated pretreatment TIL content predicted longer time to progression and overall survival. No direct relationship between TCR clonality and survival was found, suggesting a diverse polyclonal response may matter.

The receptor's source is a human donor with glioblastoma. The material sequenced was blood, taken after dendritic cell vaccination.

The bases are TGTGCCACCAGCAGATCGCGCGGGACAGGGGTTAATCAGCCCCAGCATTTT. This translates into CATSRSRGTGVNQPQHF. The receptor chain draws on TRBV15 and TRBJ1-5, and 10 junctional nucleotides match TRBD1. The CDR3 numbers 17 residues from cysteine through phenylalanine. The sequence is cut down to CDR3 DNA, 51 bases in frame from base 1. Trimming removed 2 bases from V and 4 bases from J; the gene matches leave 8 bases unexplained. CDR1 and CDR2 (LNHNV, YYDKDF) derive from the germline V gene (reference sequence).